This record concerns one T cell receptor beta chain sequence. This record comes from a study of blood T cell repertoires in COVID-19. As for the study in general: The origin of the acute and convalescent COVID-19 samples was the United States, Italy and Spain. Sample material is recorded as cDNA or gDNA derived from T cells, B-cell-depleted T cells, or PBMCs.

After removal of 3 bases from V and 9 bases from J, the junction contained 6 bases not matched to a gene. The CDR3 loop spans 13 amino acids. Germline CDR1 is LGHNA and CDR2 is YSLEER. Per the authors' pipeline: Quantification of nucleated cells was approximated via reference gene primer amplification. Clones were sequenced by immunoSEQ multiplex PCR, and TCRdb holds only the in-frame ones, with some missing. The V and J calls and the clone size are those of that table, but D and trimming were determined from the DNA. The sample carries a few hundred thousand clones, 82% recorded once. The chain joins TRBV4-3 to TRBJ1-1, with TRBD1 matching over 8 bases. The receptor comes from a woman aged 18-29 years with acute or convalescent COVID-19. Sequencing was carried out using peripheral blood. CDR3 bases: TGCGCCAGCAGCCACCCAGGGGGCGGACAAGCTTTCTTT. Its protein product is CASSHPGGGQAFF.